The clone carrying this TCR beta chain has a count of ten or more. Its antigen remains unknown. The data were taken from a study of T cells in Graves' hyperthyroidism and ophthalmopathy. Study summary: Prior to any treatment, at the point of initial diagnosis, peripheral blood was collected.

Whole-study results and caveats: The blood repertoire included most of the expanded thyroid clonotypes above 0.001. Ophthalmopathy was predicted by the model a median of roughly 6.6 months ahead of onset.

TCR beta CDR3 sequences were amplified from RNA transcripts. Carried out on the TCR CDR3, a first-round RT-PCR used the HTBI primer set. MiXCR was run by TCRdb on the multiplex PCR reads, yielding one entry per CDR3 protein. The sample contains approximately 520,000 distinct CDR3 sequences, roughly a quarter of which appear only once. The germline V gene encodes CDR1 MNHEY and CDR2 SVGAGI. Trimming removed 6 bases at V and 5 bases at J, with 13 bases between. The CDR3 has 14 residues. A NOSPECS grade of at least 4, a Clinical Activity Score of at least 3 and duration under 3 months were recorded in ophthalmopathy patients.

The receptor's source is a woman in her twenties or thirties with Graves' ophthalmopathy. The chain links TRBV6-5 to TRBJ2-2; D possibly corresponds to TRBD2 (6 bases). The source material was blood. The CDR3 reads CASSGGQATGELFF. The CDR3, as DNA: TGTGCCAGCAGCGGAGGGCAGGCTACCGGGGAGCTGTTTTTT.